This T cell receptor (beta chain) was obtained from a study of OX40 agonist ivuxolimab in advanced cancers. Sequenced by immunoSEQ multiplex PCR; TCRdb stores in-frame clones only, minus some. The table shows 75,000 to 100,000 clones, with around 80% occurring only once. The V end lost 6 bases, the J end lost 6 bases, and 11 bases lay between the germline ends. Germline V gene data show CDR1 as SGHAT and CDR2 as FQNNGV. CDR3 length: 13 residues. This TCR was sampled from an adult with an advanced solid tumor such as melanoma, head and neck, liver or kidney cancer. The chain combines TRBV11-2 with TRBJ2-2, with TRBD2 as a possible D gene (5 bases). The sample was CD4+ or CD8+ T cells sorted from blood, taken in a trial of the OX40 agonist ivuxolimab. CDR3 nucleotide sequence: TGTGCCAGCAGGGTGGGTAGCGCCGGGGAGCTGTTTTTT. Amino acids: CASRVGSAGELFF.